The present TCR beta chain was sequenced within a study of T cell changes during pregnancy in multiple sclerosis. Only in-frame clones appear in the TCRdb table, and some are missing; sequencing was by immunoSEQ multiplex PCR. The table has about 72,000 clones, about 89% seen once. The CDR3 has 14 amino acids. V was clipped by 6 bases and J by 6 bases, with 14 bases between them. Germline V gene sequence: CDR1 MNHEY, CDR2 SMNVEV (reference sequence). The chain joins TRBV27 to TRBJ1-4; D possibly corresponds to TRBD1 (5 bases). This clonotype was sampled from a female donor with multiple sclerosis, enrolled in a pregnancy study. Here the sequenced sample was peripheral blood, taken in the second trimester of pregnancy. The CDR3 DNA reads as TGTGCCAGCAGCCGAGGAGGGGCGGATGAAAAACTGTTTTTT. Protein sequence: CASSRGGADEKLFF.